A selection of T cell receptor beta chains follows, all from one sample in a study of T cells expressing NK-cell markers. TCRdb reanalyzed the 5' RACE reads, giving one entry per CDR3 protein sequence and no DNA. The sample has about 390,000 distinct CDR3 sequences. Sequencing input: blood T cells: a sorted CD56 or NKG2C T cell subset, CD4+ or CD8+ T cells, or bulk PBMC T cells (not recorded which). The receptor set was obtained from a woman in her 50s in good health. Both conserved end residues are part of each CDR3. The order of the fields is V gene, J gene, CDR3 protein.

>TRBV3-1|TRBJ2-1
CASSGTKGSSYNEQFF
>TRBV20-1|TRBJ2-1
CSARDLATVEQFF
>TRBV20-1|TRBJ2-7
CSALVGTGVAYEQYF
>TRBV6-1|TRBJ1-3
CASKTGGNTIYF
>TRBV29-1|TRBJ2-7
CSVEGTLNEQYF
>TRBV15|TRBJ1-6
CATSRDRADNSPLHF
>TRBV20-1|TRBJ2-1
CSARDAGTSGLYNEQFF
>TRBV4-1|TRBJ2-1
CASSQPRAAGAQFF
>TRBV11-3|TRBJ2-1
CASSLGPYHYNEQFF
>TRBV9|TRBJ2-1
CASSPTPDDEQFF
>TRBV12-3/TRBV12-4|TRBJ2-3
CASSPEREGLDTQYF
>TRBV7-9|TRBJ1-1
CASSSNRDSEAFF
>TRBV10-3|TRBJ2-7
CAIPGLVVGEQYF
>TRBV20-1|TRBJ1-1
CSALGGAGTEAFF
>TRBV6-5|TRBJ2-1
CASSYSTSFPYNEQFF
>TRBV7-8|TRBJ2-7
CASSLVRGSDEQYF
>TRBV11-3|TRBJ1-1
CASSLGQGRAEAFF
>TRBV11-3|TRBJ2-5
CASRFTERRGQETQYF
>TRBV12-3/TRBV12-4|TRBJ1-1
CASSTAGGLGEAFF
>TRBV7-7|TRBJ2-3
CASSLGFPDTQYF
>TRBV6-5|TRBJ2-1
CASSSRSLGYNEQFF
>TRBV19|TRBJ2-1
CASSIGGTTNEQFF
>TRBV20-1|TRBJ2-5
CSAFRTSGRASETQYF
>TRBV20-1|TRBJ2-4
CSARDRDWDGKNIQYF
>TRBV6-5|TRBJ1-6
CASSYHPGMGNSPLHF
>TRBV2|TRBJ2-2
CASSTDRGPNTGELFF
>TRBV11-2|TRBJ2-2
CASSLEGASGELFF
>TRBV12-3/TRBV12-4|TRBJ2-1
CASRLRSKGGNKFF
>TRBV7-8|TRBJ1-2
CASSLGHSNYGYTF
>TRBV7-9|TRBJ2-7
CASSLGGRGNEQYF
>TRBV27|TRBJ2-4
CASSSPGQGQKNIQYF
>TRBV14|TRBJ2-2
CASSQVPRTTGELFF
>TRBV12-3/TRBV12-4|TRBJ2-7
CASTFSGKRDEQYF
>TRBV29-1|TRBJ2-4
CSVEDLDSDADKNIQYF
>TRBV5-1|TRBJ2-1
CASSLGGTANNEQFF
>TRBV20-1|TRBJ2-3
CSAQTVDTQYF
>TRBV12-3/TRBV12-4|TRBJ2-4
CASRPTDRRIQYF
>TRBV3-1|TRBJ2-3
CASSHSRAASTDTQYF
>TRBV21-1|TRBJ2-5
CASSLLGGRRTQYF
>TRBV3-1|TRBJ2-1
CASSQGSGTSGYNEQFF
>TRBV7-2|TRBJ2-3
CASSAWLLPAQSTDTQYF
>TRBV12-3/TRBV12-4|TRBJ2-2
CASYRQKMGGELFF
>TRBV7-9|TRBJ1-5
CASSNEGRQPQHF
>TRBV9|TRBJ2-2
CASSVVLTGELFF
>TRBV20-1|TRBJ2-5
CSARDPPSSGTEGETQYF
>TRBV5-4|TRBJ2-1
CASSSRLYEQFF
>TRBV5-1|TRBJ2-1
CASSLEGWGDEQFF
>TRBV12-3/TRBV12-4|TRBJ2-3
CASSLDETGRTDTQYF
>TRBV29-1|TRBJ1-4
CSARTGKGDKLFF
>TRBV20-1|TRBJ2-1
CSARGRSGTPYNEQFF
>TRBV27|TRBJ2-5
CASSPGTLQETQYF
>TRBV28|TRBJ2-5
CASSKSGTDQETQYF
>TRBV28|TRBJ2-3
CASSEIKGAQYF
>TRBV7-9|TRBJ2-3
CASSPSTRAATDTQYF